Presented here are 27 T cell receptor beta chains from one specimen sequenced in a study of read filtering for tumor transcriptome and immune sequencing. Molecular barcoded adaptors covering alpha/delta and beta/gamma chains were used on 400 to 450 ng RNA. MiXCR, applied by TCRdb to the reads, yields one record per CDR3 protein. The data show over 35,000 distinct CDR3 sequences, around 15% seen once. The sample consisted of a population of CD138-negative cells sorted from bone marrow. These receptor sequences come from a donor aged 40 or older with multiple myeloma.

Worth noting for this clonotype: A much larger clone lies one base from this, so it may be a read error. This rearrangement joins TRBV29-1 to TRBJ2-3; TRBD2 aligns across 12 bases. This CDR3 has 17 residues. In germline, CDR1 is SQVTM, CDR2 ANQGSEA. V dropped 0 bases and J dropped 4; count of bases not matched to a gene: 8. The CDR3 loop reads CSVEEAKTSGGADTQYF. CDR3 coding DNA: TGCAGCGTTGAAGAGGCGAAGACTAGCGGGGGCGCAGATACGCAGTATTTT.

This clonotype was counted a few times. The V and J genes are TRBV7-7 and TRBJ2-1, with D maybe TRBD1 (6 bases). Germline CDR1 reads SSHAT; CDR2 reads FNYEAQ (reference sequence). The CDR3 contains 13 residues. CDR3 loop: CASAEQGLHEQFF. The CDR3 DNA is TGTGCTAGCGCGGAACAGGGTTTACATGAGCAGTTCTTC. The full variable domain, completed using reference TRBV7-7 and TRBJ2-1, is GAGVSQSPRYKVTKRGQDVTLRCDPISSHATLYWYQQALGQGPEFLTYFNYEAQPDKSGLPSDRFSAERPEGSISTLTIQRTEQRDSAMYRCASAEQGLHEQFFGPGTRLTVL.

This clonotype came up many times. The rearrangement uses TRBV28 and TRBJ2-2; D unresolved. CDR1 is MDHEN and CDR2 is SYDVKM in the germline V gene. The CDR3 loop spans 11 amino acids. V shed 6 bases and J shed 3 bases, with 2 bases lying between them. DNA of the CDR3: TGTGCCAGCAGATACACCGGGGAGCTGTTTTTT. Translated: CASRYTGELFF.

This chain uses TRBV5-5 with TRBJ2-1, with TRBD2 matching over 8 bases. In germline, CDR1 is SGHKS, CDR2 YYEKEE (reference sequence). The CDR3 extends over 15 amino acids. J was trimmed by 1 base and V by 2 bases; bases with no gene match: 2. CDR3 in DNA: TGTGCCAGCAGCTTTCCTAGCGGGTCCTACAATGAGCAGTTCTTC. Amino acids: CASSFPSGSYNEQFF.

Worth noting for this clonotype: Compared with germline, one end of the junction differs, possibly owing to a read error. The chain carries TRBV29-1 and TRBJ2-3; 7 bases line up with TRBD1. The CDR3 totals 17 residues. CDR1 and CDR2 (germline): SQVTM, ANQGSEA. CDR3 sequence reads: CSVEDVNQGQYTDTQCF. CDR3 DNA: TGCAGCGTTGAAGATGTAAACCAGGGACAGTACACGGATACGCAGTGTTTT.

This clonotype was counted at least ten times. The chain has TRBV28 and TRBJ2-3, with D hard to call. The ends were cut back, 7 bases at V and 1 base at J, with 12 bases in the middle. From germline, CDR1 is MDHEN and CDR2 SYDVKM. The CDR3 consists of 14 residues. CDR3: CASTPLVGTDTQYF. DNA of the CDR3: TGTGCCAGCACCCCCCTAGTCGGCACAGATACGCAGTATTTT.

This clonotype was seen only a few times. The chain carries TRBV20-1 and TRBJ2-5, with 9 bases aligning to TRBD2. V lost 0 bases and J lost 1; bases outside the gene matches: 6. This CDR3 is built from 16 residues. Per germline, CDR1 DFQATT and CDR2 SNEGSKA (reference sequence). Here the CDR3 DNA reads TGCAGTGCTAGAGATCGGGCGGGAGGGTTCCAAGAGACCCAGTACTTC. This gives the protein CSARDRAGGFQETQYF.

This clonotype was observed many times. The V call is TRBV5-1, the J call TRBJ2-7; 9 bases line up with TRBD2. Germline V gene lookup returns CDR1 SGHRS and CDR2 YFSETQ. The ends lost 4 bases at V and 3 bases at J; junction bases unmatched: 8. CDR3 length: 15 residues. The CDR3 here is CASSPIAGASYEQYF. DNA for the CDR3: TGCGCCAGCAGCCCGATAGCGGGAGCAAGCTACGAGCAGTACTTC.

J is TRBJ2-3 and V is TRBV10-3, with 8 bases lining up with TRBD2. This CDR3 has 15 amino acids. In germline, CDR1 is ENHRY, CDR2 SYGVKD. Trimming removed 3 bases from V and 0 bases from J; junction bases left unmatched: 2. The CDR3 nucleotides are TGTGCCATCAGTGACTCGGGGGGGAGCACAGATACGCAGTATTTT. Translating gives CAISDSGGSTDTQYF.

Many counts were recorded for this clonotype. The chain carries TRBV6-5 and TRBJ1-2; D is unresolved. The CDR3 contains 13 residues. Germline V gene lookup returns CDR1 MNHEY and CDR2 SVGAGI. V dropped 7 bases and J dropped 8 bases, with 17 bases sitting between them. The CDR3 is CASTPRTRDGYTF. CDR3 nucleotide sequence: TGTGCCAGCACCCCTAGGACTCGAGACGGCTACACCTTC.

This clonotype was found many times. The gene calls are TRBV18 and TRBJ2-1; tentatively, D is TRBD2 (6 bases). The CDR3 has 14 residues. With 3 bases removed from V and 8 bases from J, the gap between germline ends came to 14 bases. Germline V gene data show CDR1 as KGHSH and CDR2 as LQKENI. The DNA of the CDR3 is TGTGCCAGCTCACCTCTGCGGAGGGTCGATGAGCAGTTCTTC. It yields the protein CASSPLRRVDEQFF.

This clonotype was seen at least ten times. V and J are TRBV20-1 and TRBJ2-3, with TRBD2 matching over 7 bases. Losses at the gene ends were 3 bases for V and 2 bases for J; bases not matched to a gene: 5. The CDR3 extends over 14 amino acids. Germline lookup yields CDR1 DFQATT and CDR2 SNEGSKA (reference sequence). The CDR3 DNA sequence: TGCAGTGCTAGGGGGAGGGCGTACACAGATACGCAGTATTTT. Its translation: CSARGRAYTDTQYF.

This clonotype has a count of ten or more. The V call is TRBV6-2 or TRBV6-3, the J call TRBJ2-3; TRBD2 is a possible D gene (6 bases). CDR3 length: 16 amino acids. The V end lost 0 bases, the J end lost 2 bases, and 12 bases lay between the germline ends. The germline V gene has CDR1 MNHEY and CDR2 SVGEGT. The CDR3 DNA reads as TGTGCCAGCAGTTACTCGACGACTAGGGACACAGATACGCAGTATTTT. Translation: CASSYSTTRDTDTQYF.

At least ten counts were recorded for this clonotype. The rearrangement links TRBV28 to TRBJ2-2, with a weak D call TRBD2 (6 bases). CDR3 size: 17 residues. Germline V gene sequence: CDR1 MDHEN, CDR2 SYDVKM. Trimming removed 7 bases at V and 5 bases at J, with 23 bases between. The CDR3 nucleotides read TGTGCCAGCACCCTCGGAGGGGTTAACCCCGCGACCGGGGAGCTGTTTTTT. It codes for CASTLGGVNPATGELFF.

The sample holds many counts of this clonotype. The rearrangement joins TRBV20-1 to TRBJ2-5, with unresolved D. The germline V gene has CDR1 DFQATT and CDR2 SNEGSKA (reference sequence). With 3 bases removed from V and 3 bases from J, the gap between germline ends came to 8 bases. This CDR3 comprises 12 residues. The chain's CDR3 is CSARVGEETQYF. The CDR3 DNA reads as TGCAGTGCTAGGGTAGGCGAAGAGACCCAGTACTTC.

The table lists this clonotype with many counts. V is TRBV27 and J is TRBJ2-5; the D gene is possibly TRBD2 (6 bases). Between the trimmed V and J ends, which lost 0 bases and 5 bases, there was a span of 13 bases. Germline loops: CDR1 MNHEY, CDR2 SMNVEV (reference sequence). The CDR3 sequence is 15 residues long. For the CDR3, the DNA is TGTGCCAGCAGTTTATCGGGGGGAGTCGCTGAGACCCAGTACTTC. Translating it yields CASSLSGGVAETQYF.

This clonotype was seen ten or more times. J is TRBJ2-1 and V is TRBV27; D is perhaps TRBD1 (6 bases). The CDR3 is 18 residues long. V was clipped by 5 bases and J by 4 bases, with 24 bases between them. Germline CDR1 reads MNHEY; CDR2 reads SMNVEV (reference sequence). CDR3 DNA sequence: TGTGCCAGCAGTCGATACGTGGGAAGGTCAGGGGAGTACAATGAGCAGTTCTTC. Translation: CASSRYVGRSGEYNEQFF.

In this sample, this clonotype turned up many times. The CDR3 reads CASSWDRGTDTQYF. The CDR3 DNA is TGTGCCAGCAGCTGGGACAGGGGCACAGATACGCAGTATTTT. The J gene is TRBJ2-3, the V gene TRBV7-9; 9 bases line up with TRBD1. The CDR3 has 14 residues. From germline, CDR1 is SEHNR and CDR2 FQNEAQ (reference sequence). With V trimmed by 4 bases and J by 1 base, 0 bases remained unmatched. The full variable domain, completed using reference TRBV7-9 and TRBJ2-3, is DTGVSQNPRHKITKRGQNVTFRCDPISEHNRLYWYRQTLGQGPEFLTYFQNEAQLEKSRLLSDRFSAERPKGSFSTLEIQRTEQGDSAMYLCASSWDRGTDTQYFGPGTRLTVL.

This sequence joins TRBV20-1 and TRBJ2-1, with 7 bases aligning to TRBD2. Trimming took 1 base from V and 3 from J; bases not matched to a gene: 12. This CDR3 has 17 amino acids. Germline V lookup: CDR1 DFQATT, CDR2 SNEGSKA (reference sequence). CDR3 protein: CSARVPLGLRFYNEQFF. The CDR3 DNA follows: TGCAGTGCTAGAGTCCCATTGGGACTACGATTCTACAATGAGCAGTTCTTC.

This clonotype was observed at least ten times. The chain is built from TRBV20-1 and TRBJ1-2; the match to TRBD1 covers 7 bases. The V gene end was trimmed by 4 bases and the J gene end by 2 bases; junction bases not matched to a gene: 7. CDR1 is DFQATT and CDR2 is SNEGSKA in the germline V gene (reference sequence). The CDR3 is made up of 14 amino acids. CDR3 bases: TGCAGTGCTAAAAAGCCCAGGGGGAACTATGGCTACACCTTC. This codes for CSAKKPRGNYGYTF.

About this clonotype itself: One base away lies a much larger clone, so this may be a sequencing read error. The CDR3 nucleotides are TGCGCCAGCAGCCCTGGCTCGGACAGCCGATACAAGGAGCAGTTCTTC. This encodes CASSPGSDSRYKEQFF. The chain uses TRBV5-1 and TRBJ2-1; possible D gene TRBD1, 6 bases. CDR1 is SGHRS, CDR2 YFSETQ, per germline. The CDR3 runs 16 residues.

This clonotype was observed many times. The chain joins TRBV29-1 to TRBJ2-3; D perhaps matches TRBD2 (7 bases). The ends were cut back, 4 bases at V and 4 bases at J, with 12 bases in the middle. The CDR3 extends over 13 amino acids. CDR1 and CDR2 from the germline V gene are SQVTM and ANQGSEA. CDR3 loop: CSVGRGRADTQYF. CDR3 DNA sequence: TGCAGCGTTGGTAGGGGGAGGGCAGATACGCAGTATTTT.

This clonotype showed up many times. This chain joins TRBV20-1 and TRBJ2-7; no definite D call. Germline CDR1 is DFQATT and CDR2 is SNEGSKA (reference sequence). V lost 5 bases to trimming and J lost 0 bases, with 11 bases between them. The CDR3 spans 13 residues. The CDR3, as DNA: TGCAGTGCTGGACGGCAGGCCTCCTACGAGCAGTACTTC. Translated, it gives CSAGRQASYEQYF.

This clonotype was seen a handful of times. This sequence joins TRBV20-1 and TRBJ1-5; a weak D match, TRBD1 (6 bases). This CDR3 has 16 residues. V was clipped by 3 bases and J by 0 bases, with 15 bases between them. The germline V gene has CDR1 DFQATT and CDR2 SNEGSKA (reference sequence). The chain's CDR3 is CSASHRRGNSNQPQHF. The DNA of the CDR3 is TGCAGTGCTAGTCACAGGAGGGGGAATAGCAATCAGCCCCAGCATTTT.

This clonotype was recorded at least ten times. The rearrangement uses TRBV7-9 and TRBJ2-7; D possibly corresponds to TRBD2 (6 bases). The CDR3 has 14 residues. Germline-derived CDR1 and CDR2 are SEHNR and FQNEAQ (reference sequence). Trimming left V 5 bases short and J 2 bases short, with 13 bases between. CDR3 region: CASSGDSPTYEQYF. The DNA for the CDR3 is TGTGCCAGCAGCGGGGACTCGCCTACCTACGAGCAGTACTTC. Looking up the rest from reference TRBV7-9 and TRBJ2-7 gives the full variable domain: DTGVSQNPRHKITKRGQNVTFRCDPISEHNRLYWYRQTLGQGPEFLTYFQNEAQLEKSRLLSDRFSAERPKGSFSTLEIQRTEQGDSAMYLCASSGDSPTYEQYFGPGTRLTVT.

This clonotype was seen many times. The rearrangement uses TRBV20-1 and TRBJ2-3, with D tentatively TRBD2 (6 bases). CDR3 length: 16 residues. Trimming left V 1 base short and J 3 bases short, with 17 bases between. The germline CDR1 and CDR2 sequences are DFQATT and SNEGSKA (reference sequence). In nucleotides, the CDR3 is TGCAGTGCTAGAGTGTGGCGGGCCGGGAGAACAGATACGCAGTATTTT. Translation gives CSARVWRAGRTDTQYF.

V and J are TRBV7-8 and TRBJ1-5; D perhaps matches TRBD1 (6 bases). Germline V gene data show CDR1 as SGHVS and CDR2 as FQNEAQ. The CDR3 contains 15 residues. The germline V and J ends were trimmed by 2 bases and 1 base, with 9 bases remaining between them. The DNA of the CDR3 is TGTGCCAGCAGCTTAATGGGGGCGAGCAATCAGCCCCAGCATTTT. Translation gives CASSLMGASNQPQHF.